Presented here are 23 T cell receptor beta chains from one specimen sequenced in a study of blood T cell repertoires in COVID-19. Only in-frame clones appear in the TCRdb table, and some are missing; sequencing was by immunoSEQ multiplex PCR. Of approximately 210,000 clones detected, around nine tenths appear once; the ten largest clones hold 6.2%. What was sequenced was peripheral blood. The receptors shown here come from a woman between 40 and 50 years old who had recovered from COVID-19.

This chain connects TRBV9 to TRBJ1-1; D is perhaps TRBD1 (6 bases). The CDR3 extends over 14 amino acids. V lost 0 bases and J lost 1, with 7 bases in between. The V gene's germline CDR1 is SGDLS and CDR2 YYNGEE. The CDR3 sequence is CASSVEQGNTEAFF. The CDR3 DNA is TGTGCCAGCAGCGTAGAACAGGGGAACACTGAAGCTTTCTTT.

This clone appeared once. The chain has TRBV2 and TRBJ1-6; maybe TRBD1 (6 bases). The CDR3 sequence is 14 residues long. V gave up 3 bases and J gave up 7 bases, with 10 bases separating them. Germline V gene lookup returns CDR1 SNHLY and CDR2 FYNNEI. CDR3 residues: CASSDGQGNSPLHF. Here the CDR3 DNA reads TGTGCCAGCAGTGATGGGCAGGGGAATTCACCCCTCCACTTT.

This clone was counted between two and nine times. The chain recombines TRBV5-4 with TRBJ2-1, with 7 bases matching TRBD1. CDR3 length: 16 amino acids. Germline values: CDR1 SGHNT, CDR2 YYREEE (reference sequence). V was clipped by 5 bases and J by 2 bases; unmatched bases: 10. For the CDR3, the DNA is TGTGCCAGCAGACCAACAGGGGTAGTTCCCTACAATGAGCAGTTCTTC. Translated, it gives CASRPTGVVPYNEQFF.

The rearrangement uses TRBV5-1 and TRBJ2-1, with 8 bases identical to TRBD1. Germline loops: CDR1 SGHRS, CDR2 YFSETQ. With V trimmed by 1 base and J by 5 bases, 5 bases remained unmatched. This CDR3 comprises 15 residues. CDR3 DNA sequence: TGCGCCAGCAGCTTGACAGGGGGGCTTCACAATGAGCAGTTCTTC. Translation: CASSLTGGLHNEQFF.

This clone has more than one count but fewer than ten. The rearrangement links TRBV27 to TRBJ2-5; D gene ambiguous. The V gene's germline CDR1 is MNHEY and CDR2 SMNVEV (reference sequence). V was clipped by 6 bases and J by 3 bases, with 20 bases between them. This CDR3 spans 16 amino acids. The DNA of the CDR3 is TGTGCCAGCAGCCCGCTGGGTGGCAGGTCGGAAGAGACCCAGTACTTC. It yields the protein CASSPLGGRSEETQYF.

V and J are TRBV27 and TRBJ2-7; no clear D. Germline V gives CDR1 MNHEY, CDR2 SMNVEV (reference sequence). This CDR3 has 13 residues. V lost 4 bases, J lost 6 bases, and 13 bases lay in between. CDR3 bases: TGTGCCAGCAGTTCAGACTCATGGCGCGAGCAGTACTTC. Its translation is CASSSDSWREQYF.

The chain recombines TRBV4-3 with TRBJ2-7; TRBD2 is a possible D gene (5 bases). Trimming left V 1 base short and J 2 bases short, with 9 bases between. The CDR3 has 14 amino acids. The V gene's germline CDR1 is LGHNA and CDR2 YSLEER. CDR3 protein: CASSQVLATYEQYF. In DNA form, the CDR3 reads TGCGCCAGCAGCCAAGTTCTAGCCACCTACGAGCAGTACTTC.

The chain is built from TRBV4-1 and TRBJ2-1; a weak D match, TRBD2 (6 bases). Germline V gives CDR1 MGHRA, CDR2 YSYEKL. V was cut by 0 bases and J by 4 bases, with 13 bases left in between. This CDR3 contains 16 residues. The CDR3 here is CASSQDSTGAYNEQFF. The CDR3 bases are TGCGCCAGCAGCCAAGATTCGACGGGAGCTTACAATGAGCAGTTCTTC.

This clone was observed a single time. The chain is built from TRBV21-1 and TRBJ2-3; no check of the table's D call, TRBD2, against the DNA was made. TRBV21-1 is designated a pseudogene. CDR3 length: 18 residues. CDR3 sequence reads: CASSNRLAGSTSTDTQYF. CDR3 nucleotide sequence: TGTGCCAGCAGCAATAGACTAGCGGGATCCACCAGCACAGATACGCAGTATTTT.

The chain has TRBV7-9 and TRBJ2-5; the D gene is possibly TRBD1 (6 bases). The V gene's germline CDR1 is SEHNR and CDR2 FQNEAQ (reference sequence). Trimming took 11 bases from V and 5 from J, leaving 24 bases between them. The length of the CDR3 is 15 residues. CDR3 protein: CAGVGRQGKVETQYF. In DNA, the CDR3 is TGTGCCGGGGTCGGAAGGCAGGGGAAAGTGGAGACCCAGTACTTC.

This clone came up once. J is TRBJ1-2 and V is TRBV27; D remains unclear. CDR3 size: 13 residues. Trimming took 2 bases from V and 2 from J, leaving 6 bases between them. Germline CDR1 reads MNHEY; CDR2 reads SMNVEV (reference sequence). The DNA for the CDR3 is TGTGCCAGCAGTTTAGGCAGGAACTATGGCTACACCTTC. Amino acids: CASSLGRNYGYTF.

This chain links TRBV5-4 with TRBJ1-2, with D unresolved. The CDR3 is 13 amino acids. The V end lost 2 bases, the J end lost 3 bases, and 8 bases lay between the germline ends. Germline V gene data show CDR1 as SGHNT and CDR2 as YYREEE (reference sequence). DNA for the CDR3: TGTGCCAGCAGCTTAACAGATGACTATGGCTACACCTTC. Its translation: CASSLTDDYGYTF.

The chain is built from TRBV30 and TRBJ1-5, with a weak D call TRBD1 (5 bases). V was cut by 4 bases and J by 1 base, with 11 bases left in between. In germline, CDR1 is GTSNPN, CDR2 SVGIG (reference sequence). This CDR3 is built from 14 residues. In DNA form, the CDR3 reads TGTGCCTGGAATGGGGCGGGAAGCAATCAGCCCCAGCATTTT. Translation gives CAWNGAGSNQPQHF.

Written as DNA, the CDR3 is TGTGCCAGCAACAGGGGACAGGCGATTGAAGCTTTCTTT. Protein: CASNRGQAIEAFF. This chain connects TRBV7-2 to TRBJ1-1; 8 bases match TRBD1. Germline CDR1 reads SGHTA; CDR2 reads FQGNSA. CDR3 length: 13 amino acids. After removal of 7 bases from V and 7 bases from J, the junction contained 8 bases not matched to a gene. Supplemented by reference TRBV7-2 and TRBJ1-1, the full variable domain reads GAGVSQSPSNKVTEKGKDVELRCDPISGHTALYWYRQSLGQGLEFLIYFQGNSAPDKSGLPSDRFSAERTGGSVSTLTIQRTQQEDSAVYLCASNRGQAIEAFFGQGTRLTVV.

The chain employs TRBV7-2 and TRBJ1-1, with 7 bases fitting TRBD1. Germline V gene data show CDR1 as SGHTA and CDR2 as FQGNSA. The CDR3 covers 15 residues. Germline trimming cut 0 bases from V and 5 bases from J; bases unmatched to any gene: 6. The CDR3 region has the DNA TGTGCCAGCAGCTTAGCCTTTACAGGGGATACTGAAGCTTTCTTT. Translating it yields CASSLAFTGDTEAFF.

This chain uses TRBV5-5 with TRBJ2-5; a possible D gene is TRBD2 (6 bases). The CDR3 has 15 amino acids. Trimming shortened V by 3 bases and J by 2 bases, and 14 bases separated the two germline ends. Looked up from germline, CDR1 is SGHKS and CDR2 is YYEKEE (reference sequence). CDR3 protein: CASSSYGGGQETQYF. In DNA, the CDR3 is TGTGCCAGCAGCTCGTATGGTGGGGGGCAAGAGACCCAGTACTTC.

Only one count was recorded for this clone. The rearrangement joins TRBV11-2 to TRBJ2-7; the match to TRBD2 covers 10 bases. The germline V gene has CDR1 SGHAT and CDR2 FQNNGV. V lost 3 bases to trimming and J lost 5 bases; unmatched junction nucleotides: 7. This CDR3 is 15 amino acids long. CDR3 protein: CASSFRTSGGDEQYF. The CDR3 DNA reads TGTGCCAGCAGCTTCCGGACTAGCGGCGGGGACGAGCAGTACTTC.

CDR3 sequence: CASGLVLTGGNQPQHF. CDR3 DNA sequence: TGTGCTAGTGGTTTGGTACTGACAGGGGGCAATCAGCCCCAGCATTTT. The chain recombines TRBV12-5 with TRBJ1-5, with 8 bases that match TRBD1. The V and J ends lost 0 bases and 2 bases, in that order; junction bases with no gene match: 3. The CDR3 is 16 residues long. Germline CDR1 and CDR2: LGHNT and FRNRAP.

The chain combines TRBV7-9 with TRBJ2-7, with a possible D match to TRBD2 (6 bases). The germline V gene encodes CDR1 SEHNR and CDR2 FQNEAQ (reference sequence). The CDR3 loop spans 14 amino acids. V was cut by 5 bases and J by 1 base, with 12 bases left in between. The CDR3 DNA follows: TGTGCCAGCAGCCCCCGGGCGGGATCCTACGAGCAGTACTTC. Translating gives CASSPRAGSYEQYF.

The chain is built from TRBV18 and TRBJ2-5; 7 bases are a match to TRBD1. V lost 6 bases to trimming and J lost 0 bases; unmatched junction nucleotides: 4. Per germline, CDR1 KGHSH and CDR2 LQKENI. The CDR3 is 14 residues long. CDR3 loop: CASSPGQYQETQYF. The CDR3 DNA follows: TGTGCCAGCTCCCCGGGACAGTACCAAGAGACCCAGTACTTC.

This clone has only one observation. J is TRBJ2-3 and V is TRBV24-1; D unresolved. Trimming left V 9 bases short and J 0 bases short, with 9 bases between. This CDR3 has 13 residues. Germline V gene lookup returns CDR1 KGHDR and CDR2 SFDVKD. The chain's CDR3 is CATGPPSTDTQYF. The CDR3 DNA reads as TGTGCCACCGGGCCCCCTAGCACAGATACGCAGTATTTT.

This clone was counted a few times. The chain recombines TRBV9 with TRBJ2-7, with D hard to call. Between the trimmed V and J ends, which lost 4 bases and 6 bases, there was a span of 20 bases. The CDR3 runs to 15 residues. Germline assignment: CDR1 SGDLS and CDR2 YYNGEE. This chain's CDR3 is CASSSNTGREGEQYF. The CDR3 nucleotides are TGTGCCAGCAGCTCTAATACGGGTCGAGAAGGCGAGCAGTACTTC. Together with reference TRBV9 and TRBJ2-7, the CDR3 gives the full variable domain: DSGVTQTPKHLITATGQRVTLRCSPRSGDLSVYWYQQSLDQGLQFLIQYYNGEERAKGNILERFSAQQFPDLHSELNLSSLELGDSALYFCASSSNTGREGEQYFGPGTRLTVT.

The CDR3 is CASSLRGGEQYF. In nucleotides, the CDR3 is TGTGCCAGCAGCTTAAGGGGCGGCGAGCAGTACTTC. The J gene is TRBJ2-7, the V gene TRBV11-3, with a weak D call TRBD1 (5 bases). The V gene's germline CDR1 is SGHNT and CDR2 YENEEA. V lost 2 bases to trimming and J lost 6 bases, with 8 bases between them. The CDR3 totals 12 residues.